This TCR beta chain derives from a study of control samples from healthy donors and cancer patients. TCRdb keeps only in-frame clones here, not all; method: immunoSEQ multiplex PCR. This table has 140,000 to 150,000 clones, under 90% appearing once. Trimming removed 5 bases from V and 4 bases from J; junction bases left unmatched: 7. This CDR3 contains 14 residues. Per germline, CDR1 SGHAT and CDR2 FQNNGV. Input material: blood. This chain uses TRBV11-2 with TRBJ2-7; TRBD1 matches 8 bases. This receptor was identified in a man between 25 and 39 years old in good health. The chain's CDR3 is CASSPGRGRYEQYF. CDR3 bases: TGTGCCAGCAGCCCTGGCAGGGGGCGGTACGAGCAGTACTTC.